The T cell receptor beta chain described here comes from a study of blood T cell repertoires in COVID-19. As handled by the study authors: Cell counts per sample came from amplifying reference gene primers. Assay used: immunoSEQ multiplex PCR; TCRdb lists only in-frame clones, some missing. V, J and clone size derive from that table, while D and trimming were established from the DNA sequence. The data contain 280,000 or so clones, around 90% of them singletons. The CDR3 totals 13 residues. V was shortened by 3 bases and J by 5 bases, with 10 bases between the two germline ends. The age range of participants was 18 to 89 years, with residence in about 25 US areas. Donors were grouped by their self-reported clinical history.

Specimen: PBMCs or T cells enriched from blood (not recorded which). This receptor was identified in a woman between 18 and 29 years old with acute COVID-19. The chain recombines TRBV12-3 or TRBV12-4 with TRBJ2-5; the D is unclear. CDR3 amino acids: CASSFVPRETQYF. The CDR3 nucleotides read TGTGCCAGCAGTTTTGTGCCTCGGGAGACCCAGTACTTC.